Listed below are T cell receptor beta chains from one sample, sequenced in a study of T cell changes during pregnancy in multiple sclerosis. TCRdb keeps only in-frame clones here, not all; method: immunoSEQ multiplex PCR. The table has tens of thousands of clones, around 90% seen once. The material sequenced was peripheral blood, taken after pregnancy. Source of these receptors: a female donor in good health, enrolled as a control in a pregnancy study. Both conserved end residues are part of each CDR3.

cdr3_aa: CASFKGTENYEQYF; cdr3_length: 14; v_call: TRBV2
cdr3_aa: CATQGDSNQPQHF; cdr3_length: 13; v_call: TRBV10-3
cdr3_aa: CASSLAGGEPEQYF; cdr3_length: 14; v_call: TRBV7-2
cdr3_aa: CASSPRQYTGNTIYF; cdr3_length: 15; v_call: TRBV7-2
cdr3_aa: CASSTTGLSSYEQYF; cdr3_length: 15; v_call: TRBV19
cdr3_aa: CASSLAVQGTGELFF; cdr3_length: 15; v_call: TRBV5-4
cdr3_aa: CASSPRDGSYEQYF; cdr3_length: 14; v_call: TRBV4-2
cdr3_aa: CASSVFDGSTDTQYF; cdr3_length: 15; v_call: TRBV9
cdr3_aa: CASSLVARKDETQYF; cdr3_length: 15; v_call: TRBV7-2
cdr3_aa: CASSQIQGLNYGYTF; cdr3_length: 15; v_call: TRBV4-1
cdr3_aa: CASAAPGLRTDTQYF; cdr3_length: 15; v_call: TRBV12-5
cdr3_aa: CASSETGVLGYTF; cdr3_length: 13; v_call: TRBV25-1
cdr3_aa: CASSWEGLNTEAFF; cdr3_length: 14; v_call: TRBV5-6
cdr3_aa: CASRRDRGNTEAFF; cdr3_length: 14; v_call: TRBV19
cdr3_aa: CASSLWTSGKETQYF; cdr3_length: 15; v_call: TRBV7-9
cdr3_aa: CATDRDLGELFF; cdr3_length: 12; v_call: TRBV6-1
cdr3_aa: CASSEPGQGRGYTF; cdr3_length: 14; v_call: TRBV10-2
cdr3_aa: CASSGGAGGLYEQFF; cdr3_length: 15; v_call: TRBV2
cdr3_aa: CASSLGGSRSGYTF; cdr3_length: 14; v_call: TRBV27
cdr3_aa: CASSLASQTTGGYTF; cdr3_length: 15; v_call: TRBV5-5
cdr3_aa: CAWSRLAGGSNEQFF; cdr3_length: 15; v_call: TRBV30
cdr3_aa: CASSLVIGTGGEKLFF; cdr3_length: 16; v_call: TRBV7-9
cdr3_aa: CASRGLAGVYEQYF; cdr3_length: 14; v_call: TRBV2
cdr3_aa: CASSPGQGIQPQHF; cdr3_length: 14; v_call: TRBV6-5
cdr3_aa: CASSPLAADGELFF; cdr3_length: 14; v_call: TRBV5-1
cdr3_aa: CASSLDPADYEQYF; cdr3_length: 14; v_call: TRBV11-3
cdr3_aa: CASSLGQDYGYTF; cdr3_length: 13; v_call: TRBV13
cdr3_aa: CASSKTGTGDQPQHF; cdr3_length: 15; v_call: TRBV7-8
cdr3_aa: CASSLYTQMNTEAFF; cdr3_length: 15; v_call: TRBV11-2
cdr3_aa: CASGRGLAEETQYF; cdr3_length: 14; v_call: TRBV6-1
cdr3_aa: CASSDTYGKISSTDTQYF; cdr3_length: 18; v_call: TRBV7-2
cdr3_aa: CASSLVTGNEQYF; cdr3_length: 13; v_call: TRBV7-2
cdr3_aa: CASSSDRGYGYTF; cdr3_length: 13; v_call: TRBV5-5
cdr3_aa: CASSLRAGGNNEQFF; cdr3_length: 15; v_call: TRBV27
cdr3_aa: CAISEASGGAGETQYF; cdr3_length: 16; v_call: TRBV10-3
cdr3_aa: CASSVDAGAQGYTF; cdr3_length: 14; v_call: TRBV9
cdr3_aa: CAWSKGNYGYTF; cdr3_length: 12; v_call: TRBV30
cdr3_aa: CASSMGQVYEQYF; cdr3_length: 13; v_call: TRBV13
cdr3_aa: CASSLLAGNYEQYF; cdr3_length: 14; v_call: TRBV5-1
cdr3_aa: CASSPGLAGADTQYF; cdr3_length: 15; v_call: TRBV11-2
cdr3_aa: CASSRLAGGSYEQYF; cdr3_length: 15; v_call: TRBV11-3